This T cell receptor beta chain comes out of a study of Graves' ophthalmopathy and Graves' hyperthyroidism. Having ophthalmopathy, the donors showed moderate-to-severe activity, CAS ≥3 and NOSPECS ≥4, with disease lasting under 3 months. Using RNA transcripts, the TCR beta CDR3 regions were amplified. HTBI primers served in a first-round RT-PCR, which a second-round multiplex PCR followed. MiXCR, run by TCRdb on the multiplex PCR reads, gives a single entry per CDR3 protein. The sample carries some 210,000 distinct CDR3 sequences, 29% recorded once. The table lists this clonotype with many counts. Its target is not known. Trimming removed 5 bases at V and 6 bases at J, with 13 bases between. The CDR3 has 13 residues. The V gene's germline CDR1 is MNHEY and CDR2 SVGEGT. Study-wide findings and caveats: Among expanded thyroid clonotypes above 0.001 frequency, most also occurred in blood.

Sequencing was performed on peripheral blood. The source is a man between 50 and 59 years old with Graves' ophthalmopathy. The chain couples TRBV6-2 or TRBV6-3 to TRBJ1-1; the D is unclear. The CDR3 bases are TGTGCCAGCAGTGATACGAACGTCGCTGAAGCTTTCTTT. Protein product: CASSDTNVAEAFF.